The clone carrying this T cell receptor beta chain was found a few times. The target antigen is unknown. Documented time point: patch test 3, about 24 weeks after DPC sensitization. The treatment: therapeutic diphenylcyclopropenone sensitization with weekly scalp DPC. Germline V CDR1 and CDR2: ENHRY, SYGVKD. This CDR3 is built from 16 residues. J was trimmed by 2 bases and V by 3 bases; bases with no gene match: 6. The source of the sample is a study of human T cells and chemical hapten exposure. Across the whole study: Patients had diphenylcyclopropenone applied to the scalp weekly throughout the approximately 25-week study. Enrolled patients were predominantly female and had alopecia areata, totalis or universalis. Per-sample TCR yields varied mainly from small pooled library volume differences.

TCRdb reanalysed the RACE reads using MiXCR and keeps one entry per CDR3 protein. The sample holds roughly 97,000 distinct CDR3 sequences, less than 35% seen once. Whole-study findings and limits: High-frequency TCRs, those above 1 in 1000, stayed the same after DPC sensitization.

This TCR came from a man aged 40-49 years with alopecia areata. Some clones in this sample may be carry-over from other donors' samples. The sequencing used whole blood, collected in connection with sensitization to the hapten diphenylcyclopropenone (DPC). The chain uses TRBV10-3 and TRBJ2-7; 11 bases are a match to TRBD2. CDR3 sequence: CAISDPLAGGTYEQYF. The DNA of the CDR3 is TGTGCCATCAGTGACCCGCTAGCGGGAGGCACCTACGAGCAGTACTTC.